Presented here are 31 T cell receptor beta chains from one specimen sequenced in a study of CD8+CD57+ T cells in acquired aplastic anemia listed by TCRdb under 2018. TCRdb records Illumina HiSeq 2000 as the sequencer. Genomic DNA was used as template for profiling of TCR beta VDJ combinations and CDR3 sequences. TCRdb reprocessing: public reads trimmed at Q25 with fastp, clones called with MiXCR, in-frame beta chains kept. Every entry covers one CDR3 protein and lists the most common genes and DNA from its rows. Within this sample are roughly 40,000 distinct CDR3 sequences, with approximately 67% of them counted one time only. 23% of the sample is held by the ten biggest clonotypes. Sequencing input: sorted CD4+, CD8+, or CD8+CD57+ T cells (not recorded which) from PBMCs. The receptor source for this set is a human donor in good health, serving as a control.

The chain is built from TRBV10-3 and TRBJ2-1, with a tentative D call TRBD1 (5 bases). The V gene lost 4 bases and the J gene lost 0 bases, with 7 bases spanning the gap. CDR1 is ENHRY and CDR2 is SYGVKD in the germline V gene. The CDR3 contains 14 residues. The CDR3 DNA sequence: TGTGCCATCAGTGGACAGAGCTCCTACAATGAGCAGTTCTTC. As protein: CAISGQSSYNEQFF.

The sample holds many counts of this clonotype. The chain carries TRBV7-9 and TRBJ1-2, with D possibly being TRBD1 (6 bases). The ends were cut back, 5 bases at V and 6 bases at J, with 19 bases in the middle. Germline V gives CDR1 SEHNR, CDR2 FQNEAQ (reference sequence). The CDR3 totals 15 residues. CDR3 DNA: TGTGCCAGCAGCCCCCAGGGGAGGGTTCAGAATGGCTACACCTTC. Encoded protein: CASSPQGRVQNGYTF.

The V gene is TRBV20-1, the J gene TRBJ2-3, with D tentatively TRBD1 (6 bases). Deletions cut 0 bases from V and 0 bases from J, with 10 bases between. The germline CDR1 and CDR2 sequences are DFQATT and SNEGSKA (reference sequence). The CDR3 extends over 15 amino acids. The CDR3 region has the DNA TGCAGTGCTAGAGATCTAGGGGGAAGCACAGATACGCAGTATTTT. It yields the protein CSARDLGGSTDTQYF.

The rearrangement joins TRBV2 to TRBJ2-5; D is uncertain. Germline V gives CDR1 SNHLY, CDR2 FYNNEI. Deletions cut 8 bases from V and 2 bases from J, with 9 bases between. The CDR3 sequence is 12 residues long. This chain's CDR3 is CASGSEQETQYF. In DNA form, the CDR3 reads TGTGCCAGCGGTTCGGAACAAGAGACCCAGTACTTC.

V gene TRBV20-1 combines with J gene TRBJ2-3, with no clear D. Trimming cost V 3 bases and J 2 bases, with 6 bases left between them. The length of the CDR3 is 12 residues. In germline, CDR1 is DFQATT, CDR2 SNEGSKA (reference sequence). DNA for the CDR3: TGCAGTGCTAGTGCCCCCACAGATACGCAGTATTTT. Amino acids: CSASAPTDTQYF.

This clonotype qualifies as medium-sized. The J gene is TRBJ2-7, the V gene TRBV7-9; TRBD1 might be the D (5 bases). This CDR3 contains 13 residues. V dropped 5 bases and J dropped 1 base, with 9 bases sitting between them. Germline V gene lookup returns CDR1 SEHNR and CDR2 FQNEAQ (reference sequence). CDR3 sequence: CASSTHRSYEQYF. CDR3 DNA sequence: TGTGCCAGCAGCACCCACAGGTCCTACGAGCAGTACTTC.

The V call is TRBV28, the J call TRBJ1-5; 7 bases match TRBD1. In germline, CDR1 is MDHEN, CDR2 SYDVKM. The CDR3 contains 14 residues. V lost 5 bases, J lost 4 bases, and 5 bases stayed unmatched. The CDR3, as DNA: TGTGCCAGCAGTCCCGACAGGGAAAATCAGCCCCAGCATTTT. This encodes CASSPDRENQPQHF. Based on the CDR3 plus reference TRBV28 and TRBJ1-5, the full variable domain is DVKVTQSSRYLVKRTGEKVFLECVQDMDHENMFWYRQDPGLGLRLIYFSYDVKMKEKGDIPEGYSVSREKKERFSLILESASTNQTSMYLCASSPDRENQPQHFGDGTRLSIL.

The chain has TRBV7-8 and TRBJ2-2, with 7 bases matching TRBD2. Germline loops: CDR1 SGHVS, CDR2 FQNEAQ. The CDR3 has 15 amino acids. V was pared by 5 bases and J by 2 bases, with 5 bases of the junction left unmatched. The CDR3 loop reads CASSGLAGNTGELFF. In nucleotides, the CDR3 is TGTGCCAGCAGCGGATTAGCGGGTAACACCGGGGAGCTGTTTTTT.

This chain links TRBV15 with TRBJ2-7, with D tentatively TRBD2 (7 bases). Trimming removed 0 bases from V and 6 bases from J, with 12 bases in between. Germline V gene data show CDR1 as LNHNV and CDR2 as YYDKDF (reference sequence). The CDR3 runs 14 residues. The chain's CDR3 is CATSRDGGAGEQYF. CDR3 coding DNA: TGTGCCACCAGCAGAGATGGGGGGGCGGGCGAGCAGTACTTC.

The V call is TRBV20-1, the J call TRBJ2-1; D unresolved. The V gene lost 4 bases and the J gene lost 7 bases, with 5 bases spanning the gap. The germline V gene encodes CDR1 DFQATT and CDR2 SNEGSKA (reference sequence). The CDR3 runs 10 residues. The CDR3 protein is CSATINEQFF. CDR3 coding DNA: TGCAGTGCTACCATTAATGAGCAGTTCTTC.

By proportion, this clonotype is medium-sized. The CDR3 bases are TGTGCCAGCAGCCCAACAGAATCCTACGAGCAGTACTTC. This encodes CASSPTESYEQYF. V and J are TRBV7-2 and TRBJ2-7; D is ambiguous. The CDR3 loop spans 13 amino acids. Per the germline V gene, CDR1 is SGHTA and CDR2 is FQGNSA. Trimming cost V 5 bases and J 1 base, with 9 bases left between them.

The chain combines TRBV7-6 with TRBJ1-5; the D gene is possibly TRBD1 (6 bases). V was shortened by 3 bases and J by 6 bases, with 12 bases between the two germline ends. The germline gives CDR1 SGHVS, CDR2 FNYEAQ. This CDR3 is 14 amino acids long. The CDR3 protein is CASSLGVGAQPQHF. CDR3 DNA: TGTGCCAGCAGCTTGGGAGTGGGGGCTCAGCCCCAGCATTTT. The whole variable domain, filled in from reference TRBV7-6 and TRBJ1-5, reads GAGVSQSPRYKVTKRGQDVALRCDPISGHVSLYWYRQALGQGPEFLTYFNYEAQQDKSGLPNDRFSAERPEGSISTLTIQRTEQRDSAMYRCASSLGVGAQPQHFGDGTRLSIL.

The chain joins TRBV7-9 to TRBJ2-3, with 10 bases aligning to TRBD2. Germline V gene data show CDR1 as SEHNR and CDR2 as FQNEAQ (reference sequence). The CDR3 is made up of 14 amino acids. V lost 4 bases, J lost 7 bases, and 5 bases stayed unmatched. The CDR3 bases are TGTGCCAGCAGCTCCGCTAGCGGGGGTAATACGCAGTATTTT. Protein product: CASSSASGGNTQYF.

The chain joins TRBV20-1 to TRBJ2-7; possible D gene TRBD2, 5 bases. The CDR3 extends over 15 amino acids. The V gene lost 0 bases and the J gene lost 4 bases, with 16 bases spanning the gap. The V gene's germline CDR1 is DFQATT and CDR2 SNEGSKA (reference sequence). The CDR3 protein is CSARDVRDTPYEQYF. In nucleotides, the CDR3 is TGCAGTGCTAGAGATGTGAGGGATACGCCATACGAGCAGTACTTC.

The chain couples TRBV25-1 to TRBJ2-5; 12 positions match TRBD2. The CDR3 covers 19 residues. The germline V gene encodes CDR1 MGHDK and CDR2 SYGVNS. V lost 0 bases, J lost 3 bases, and 11 bases stayed unmatched. In DNA, the CDR3 is TGTGCCAGCAGTGAATATGGGTCCGTCTCTAGCGGGGGGGAAGAGACCCAGTACTTC. This translates into CASSEYGSVSSGGEETQYF.

J is TRBJ1-2 and V is TRBV15; tentative D call: TRBD1 (6 bases). Germline V gene lookup returns CDR1 LNHNV and CDR2 YYDKDF (reference sequence). Trimming pared 0 bases from V and 2 bases from J, leaving 19 bases between. The CDR3 runs 18 residues. The CDR3 coding sequence is TGTGCCACCAGCAGAGAAAAAGACACAGGGATTTTCAACTATGGCTACACCTTC. Its translation: CATSREKDTGIFNYGYTF.

At least ten counts were recorded for this clonotype. The genes are TRBV5-4 and TRBJ1-4; a possible D gene is TRBD1 (6 bases). Trimming shortened V by 2 bases and J by 0 bases, and 17 bases separated the two germline ends. This CDR3 is 18 amino acids long. Looked up from germline, CDR1 is SGHNT and CDR2 is YYREEE (reference sequence). CDR3 loop: CASSLSGGGRTTNEKLFF. CDR3 nucleotides: TGTGCCAGCAGCTTATCCGGGGGCGGCCGAACAACTAATGAAAAACTGTTTTTT.

The V gene is TRBV11-1, the J gene TRBJ1-1; 11 bases align to TRBD1. Germline assignment: CDR1 SGHAT and CDR2 FQDESV (reference sequence). The CDR3 spans 18 residues. Trimming took 4 bases from V and 0 from J; bases not matched to a gene: 10. The CDR3 spells CASSSNRDRGGLNTEAFF. The CDR3 DNA is TGTGCCAGCAGCTCCAACCGGGACAGGGGGGGCCTGAACACTGAAGCTTTCTTT.

CDR3 nucleotide sequence: TGTGCCAGCAGCCGAACCGGGACAGGGGGCACAGATACGCAGTATTTT. Its translation is CASSRTGTGGTDTQYF. The V call is TRBV11-1, the J call TRBJ2-3; TRBD1 matches at 10 bases. The CDR3 sequence is 16 residues long. Looked up from germline, CDR1 is SGHAT and CDR2 is FQDESV (reference sequence). V gave up 5 bases and J gave up 1 base; unmatched junction bases: 6. The full variable domain, in which reference TRBV11-1 and TRBJ2-3 provide the parts outside the CDR3, is EAEVAQSPRYKITEKSQAVAFWCDPISGHATLYWYRQILGQGPELLVQFQDESVVDDSQLPKDRFSAERLKGVDSTLKIQPAELGDSAMYLCASSRTGTGGTDTQYFGPGTRLTVL.

By its share, this clonotype is medium-sized. This rearrangement joins TRBV7-8 to TRBJ2-7; 7 bases line up with TRBD1. From germline, CDR1 is SGHVS and CDR2 FQNEAQ. The CDR3 consists of 15 residues. V gave up 5 bases and J gave up 0 bases; unmatched junction bases: 7. This chain's CDR3 is CASSPRQGPSYEQYF. CDR3 nucleotide sequence: TGTGCCAGCAGCCCTCGACAGGGCCCCTCCTACGAGCAGTACTTC.

The chain has TRBV2 and TRBJ2-5; 7 positions match TRBD1. The CDR3 has 14 residues. Unmatched junction bases numbered 8, after V lost 6 bases and J lost 4 bases. The V gene's germline CDR1 is SNHLY and CDR2 FYNNEI. The CDR3 protein is CASRLTGRRETQYF. The CDR3 DNA sequence: TGTGCCAGCAGATTGACAGGGAGAAGAGAGACCCAGTACTTC.

The rearrangement joins TRBV14 to TRBJ1-5; the D gene is possibly TRBD1 (6 bases). Germline V gene sequence: CDR1 SGHDN, CDR2 FVKESK. This CDR3 spans 14 amino acids. V lost 5 bases to trimming and J lost 5 bases, with 13 bases between them. CDR3 amino acids: CASSIRTVYQPQHF. CDR3 in DNA: TGTGCCAGCAGCATCCGGACAGTCTATCAGCCCCAGCATTTT. Variable domain in full (rest from reference TRBV14 and TRBJ1-5): EAGVTQFPSHSVIEKGQTVTLRCDPISGHDNLYWYRRVMGKEIKFLLHFVKESKQDESGMPNNRFLAERTGGTYSTLKVQPAELEDSGVYFCASSIRTVYQPQHFGDGTRLSIL.

The V call is TRBV4-1, the J call TRBJ1-6; the match to TRBD1 covers 8 bases. CDR1 MGHRA and CDR2 YSYEKL come from the germline V gene. V lost 0 bases, J lost 7 bases, and 8 bases stayed unmatched. CDR3 length: 17 amino acids. CDR3 nucleotide sequence: TGCGCCAGCAGCCAAGATTCACGGACAGGGCTAAATTCACCCCTCCACTTT. This gives the protein CASSQDSRTGLNSPLHF.

This clonotype is categorized as medium-sized (0.01 to 0.1%). The J gene is TRBJ2-1, the V gene TRBV10-3, with D perhaps TRBD1 (6 bases). Trimming shortened V by 8 bases and J by 6 bases, and 8 bases separated the two germline ends. The germline V gene encodes CDR1 ENHRY and CDR2 SYGVKD. The CDR3 has 11 amino acids. The CDR3 DNA follows: TGTGCCATCCGCAGGGGCAATGAGCAGTTCTTC. Its protein product is CAIRRGNEQFF.

The genes are TRBV7-9 and TRBJ1-5; TRBD1 is a possible D gene (5 bases). With 1 base removed from V and 6 bases from J, the gap between germline ends came to 13 bases. The CDR3 consists of 15 residues. Germline CDR1 reads SEHNR; CDR2 reads FQNEAQ (reference sequence). CDR3 sequence reads: CASSLEGSASQPQHF. As DNA, the CDR3 is TGTGCCAGCAGCTTAGAGGGGTCGGCTTCTCAGCCCCAGCATTTT.

This chain connects TRBV7-3 to TRBJ2-7, with D unresolved. This CDR3 is 14 amino acids long. V dropped 4 bases and J dropped 2 bases, with 12 bases sitting between them. Germline V gene lookup returns CDR1 SGHTA and CDR2 FQGTGA. Here the CDR3 reads CASSSVHGAYEQYF. The CDR3 bases are TGTGCCAGCAGCTCGGTACACGGAGCCTACGAGCAGTACTTC.

V and J are TRBV10-2 and TRBJ2-7, with unresolved D. Germline V lookup: CDR1 WSHSY, CDR2 SAAADI. The CDR3 runs 12 residues. V lost 7 bases and J 2 bases, leaving 9 bases between the germline ends. CDR3 sequence (DNA): TGCGCCAGCAATGAAGCCCCCTACGAGCAGTACTTC. It is translated as CASNEAPYEQYF.

The genes are TRBV9 and TRBJ2-7; D is possibly TRBD2 (5 bases). The CDR3 runs 14 residues. V was clipped by 4 bases and J by 3 bases, with 14 bases between them. Germline CDR1 SGDLS, CDR2 YYNGEE. The DNA for the CDR3 is TGTGCCAGCAGCCCCCACGGGGAAAACTACGAGCAGTACTTC. Translation gives CASSPHGENYEQYF.

This clonotype came up a few times. The conserved closing phenylalanine or tryptophan is absent in this CDR3, likely reflecting a read error. The CDR3 loop reads CSASRPGLANTDTQYL. CDR3 DNA: TGCAGTGCCAGCCGCCCCGGACTAGCTAACACAGATACGCAGTATCTT. V usage is TRBV20-1 and J usage is TRBJ2-3; TRBD2 agrees at 8 bases. Germline loops: CDR1 DFQATT, CDR2 SNEGSKA (reference sequence). This CDR3 is built from 16 residues. V dropped 6 bases and J dropped 2; count of bases not matched to a gene: 13.

The J gene is TRBJ2-7, the V gene TRBV20-1, with 9 bases that match TRBD1. Germline CDR1 and CDR2: DFQATT and SNEGSKA (reference sequence). J lost 3 bases, V lost 2 bases, and 11 bases had no gene match. The CDR3 is 16 amino acids. CDR3 sequence reads: CSARRGTGSTYYEQYF. The DNA for the CDR3 is TGCAGTGCTAGACGCGGGACAGGGTCTACTTACTACGAGCAGTACTTC.

The DNA of the CDR3 is TGTGCCAGCAGCCAAAGAACAGGGGGCGCGACTTTAAACTATGGCTACACCTTC. Its protein product is CASSQRTGGATLNYGYTF. The chain carries TRBV4-2 and TRBJ1-2, with 9 bases identical to TRBD1. The ends lost 2 bases at V and 2 bases at J; junction bases unmatched: 12. Germline V gene sequence: CDR1 LGHNA, CDR2 YNFKEQ. This CDR3 comprises 18 residues.